This T cell receptor (beta chain) stems from a study of graft-versus-host responses after intestinal transplantation. Study outcomes and limitations: GvH clones turned up in recipient marrow; some had shown up first in ileum or blood.

The data were produced by immunoSEQ multiplex PCR, yet TCRdb's version contains in-frame clones alone and is incomplete. The profile shows under 40,000 clones, around 94% of them singletons. Concerning this clone: Its specificity is unknown. The junction shows a germline mismatch at one end, possibly a read error.

Germline V gene lookup returns CDR1 MDHEN and CDR2 SYDVKM. CDR3 length: 11 residues. The clonotype comes from a human patient who received an intestinal transplant, so some T cells may come from the graft donor. The sample in question was PBMCs, obtained 16 days after intestinal transplant. The V call is TRBV28, the J call TRBJ1-2; D unresolved. CDR3 DNA sequence: TGTGCCAGCAGCCCTAAGTATGGCTACACCTTC. This codes for CASSPKYGYTF.